This T cell receptor beta chain was documented in a study of cytomegalovirus exposure and HLA in healthy donors. Study-wide findings and caveats: In vitro testing confirmed a few CMV-associated chains as specific for CMV antigens.

The method was immunoSEQ multiplex PCR; TCRdb's version includes in-frame clones alone and lacks a portion of them. The sample lists under 350,000 clones; 70% to 90% were seen once. The germline V and J ends were trimmed by 5 bases and 6 bases, with 20 bases remaining between them. This CDR3 has 16 residues. Germline V gene sequence: CDR1 MGHDK, CDR2 SYGVNS. To note about this clone: Its antigen is unknown.

The sample was PBMCs. The sequence was collected from a woman aged 18-35 years in good health and CMV-seronegative. The genes are TRBV25-1 and TRBJ1-3, with TRBD1 as a possible D gene (5 bases). In DNA form, the CDR3 reads TGTGCCAGCAGTCCACCAACCTGGGGGGGATTAAACACCATATATTTT. Translated: CASSPPTWGGLNTIYF.